The 8 T cell receptor beta chains reported below all come from one sample, sequenced in a study of identical twins. From the 5' RACE reads, TCRdb called clonotypes with MiXCR, one entry per CDR3 protein. The sample contains hundreds of thousands of distinct CDR3 sequences, more than 20% of which appear only once. These same data were also listed under a study on T cells expressing NK-cell markers.

Sequencing input: CD4+ T cells sorted from blood. Receptors originate from a woman aged 18-29 years in good health.

This clonotype was seen only a few times. This chain connects TRBV10-3 to TRBJ1-2, with 8 bases that match TRBD1. The CDR3 sequence is 14 residues long. CDR1 and CDR2 (germline): ENHRY, SYGVKD. V gave up 6 bases and J gave up 3 bases; unmatched junction bases: 6. The DNA for the CDR3 is TGTGCCATCAGGAGACAGGGGCCCTACTATGGCTACACCTTC. Its translation is CAIRRQGPYYGYTF.

V usage is TRBV7-2 and J usage is TRBJ2-5; possible D gene TRBD2, 5 bases. The CDR3 length is 17 residues. Germline V gene sequence: CDR1 SGHTA, CDR2 FQGNSA. With 2 bases removed from V and 0 bases from J, the gap between germline ends came to 16 bases. CDR3 residues: CASSLKIQRMYQETQYF. The DNA for the CDR3 is TGTGCCAGCAGCTTAAAAATCCAGCGGATGTACCAAGAGACCCAGTACTTC.

This clonotype was observed a handful of times. This chain uses TRBV25-1 with TRBJ2-1; 7 bases match TRBD2. Germline V gene sequence: CDR1 MGHDK, CDR2 SYGVNS. This CDR3 is 14 amino acids long. V gave up 1 base and J gave up 7 bases; unmatched junction bases: 4. For the CDR3, the DNA is TGTGCCAGCAGTGAATGGGGGGGAACGAATGAGCAGTTCTTC. Translated: CASSEWGGTNEQFF.

The chain's CDR3 is CASITYRGNIQYF. CDR3 DNA sequence: TGTGCCAGCATCACGTACAGGGGAAACATTCAGTACTTC. The chain has TRBV2 and TRBJ2-4; 7 bases align to TRBD1. The CDR3 length is 13 residues. Germline-derived CDR1 and CDR2 are SNHLY and FYNNEI. J gave up 6 bases and V 7 bases, and 6 bases lay outside the gene matches.

This clonotype appeared a few times. V is TRBV20-1 and J is TRBJ2-1; 8 nucleotides match TRBD2. Germline CDR1 is DFQATT and CDR2 is SNEGSKA (reference sequence). Germline trimming cut 6 bases from V and 5 bases from J; bases unmatched to any gene: 15. The CDR3 is 16 amino acids. The CDR3 coding sequence is TGCAGTGCCCCCTCTCCCCTAGCGGGTAGGAACAATGAGCAGTTCTTC. Its translation: CSAPSPLAGRNNEQFF.

This clonotype was recorded a few times. The V and J genes are TRBV29-1 and TRBJ2-3; a possible D gene is TRBD2 (6 bases). CDR1 and CDR2 from the germline V gene are SQVTM and ANQGSEA. The CDR3 loop spans 12 amino acids. V lost 3 bases to trimming and J lost 10 bases, with 14 bases between them. CDR3 sequence reads: CSVDGPRDSQYF. The CDR3 nucleotides are TGCAGCGTTGACGGACCCCGGGACTCGCAGTATTTT.

The V gene is TRBV11-1, the J gene TRBJ2-2; perhaps TRBD1 as D (6 bases). V shed 4 bases and J shed 7 bases, with 16 bases lying between them. Germline values: CDR1 SGHAT, CDR2 FQDESV (reference sequence). This CDR3 comprises 15 residues. The CDR3: CASSSHAGESGELFF. The CDR3 DNA reads TGTGCCAGCAGCTCCCACGCAGGGGAAAGCGGGGAGCTGTTTTTT.

This clonotype was observed a single time. The rearrangement joins TRBV5-1 to TRBJ2-3; tentative D call: TRBD1 (6 bases). Germline CDR1 reads SGHRS; CDR2 reads YFSETQ. With 0 bases removed from V and 2 bases from J, the gap between germline ends came to 13 bases. This CDR3 comprises 16 residues. CDR3 DNA sequence: TGCGCCAGCAGCTTGGTAGGCCAGGGGATCACAGATACGCAGTATTTT. It translates to CASSLVGQGITDTQYF.